The sequence of this TCR beta chain was determined in a study of T cells in Graves' hyperthyroidism and ophthalmopathy. The investigators amplified TCR beta CDR3 regions from RNA transcripts. HTBI primers were the set used in a first-round RT-PCR of the TCR CDR3. In TCRdb, the multiplex PCR reads were re-called with MiXCR into one record per CDR3 protein. The table shows about 570,000 distinct CDR3 sequences, with more than 45% occurring only once. Study-wide points: Most clonotypes expanded in thyroid above 0.001 were likewise present in blood.

V was trimmed by 4 bases and J by 1 base, leaving 22 bases between them. CDR1 is DFQATT, CDR2 SNEGSKA, per germline (reference sequence). The CDR3 has 18 amino acids. On this clonotype: Its antigen remains unknown.

Sequencing used peripheral blood or thyroid tissue (not recorded which). The TCR sequence derives from an adult woman with Graves' disease, either hyperthyroidism or ophthalmopathy (not recorded which). The rearrangement links TRBV20-1 to TRBJ1-4, with D maybe TRBD1 (5 bases). CDR3 bases: TGCAGTGCTAACGGCCTAGGGCAGGGCTTGGGAACTAATGAAAAACTGTTTTTT. Its protein is CSANGLGQGLGTNEKLFF.